The T cell receptor beta chain described here comes from a study of response to subunit inactivated influenza vaccine. Trimming took off 4 bases at V and 3 bases at J, with 10 bases between the two ends. CDR1 is SQVTM, CDR2 ANQGSEA, per germline. The CDR3 consists of 13 residues. MiXCR was run by TCRdb on the RT-PCR reads, yielding one entry per CDR3 protein. The data hold 700,000 to 800,000 distinct CDR3 sequences, with approximately 17% observed a single time. V and J are TRBV29-1 and TRBJ2-1; D call uncertain. The sequence was obtained from a man aged 50 to 59 who received an inactivated influenza vaccine. Specimen: PBMCs from blood, collected roughly 5 days after vaccination. CDR3 coding DNA: TGCAGCGTTGGGTCCTCCTACTACAATGAGCAGTTCTTC. Amino acid sequence: CSVGSSYYNEQFF.